This T cell receptor beta chain was identified during a study of T cells in Graves' hyperthyroidism and ophthalmopathy. Study-wide points: Blood also held most thyroid clonotypes expanded beyond 0.001.

The germline V gene encodes CDR1 SGHRS and CDR2 YFSETQ. V was cut by 0 bases and J by 1 base, with 10 bases left in between. The CDR3 has 15 residues. RNA transcripts gave rise to amplified TCR beta CDR3 regions. The HTBI primer set drove a first-round RT-PCR of the TCR CDR3. From the multiplex PCR reads, TCRdb called clonotypes with MiXCR, one entry per CDR3 protein. The repertoire has 650,000 to 850,000 distinct CDR3 sequences, about 17% of them found once; the top ten carry roughly a sixth. Patients showing uncontrolled infection, other autoimmune disease, pregnancy or lactation were ineligible. This clonotype was observed many times. The antigen remains unidentified.

J is TRBJ1-2 and V is TRBV5-1, with no clear D. Sequencing was carried out using blood. This receptor was taken from a woman aged 50 to 60 with Graves' hyperthyroidism that later progressed to Graves' ophthalmopathy. This chain's CDR3 is CASSLESGGNYGYTF. The DNA for the CDR3 is TGCGCCAGCAGCTTGGAATCAGGCGGTAACTATGGCTACACCTTC.